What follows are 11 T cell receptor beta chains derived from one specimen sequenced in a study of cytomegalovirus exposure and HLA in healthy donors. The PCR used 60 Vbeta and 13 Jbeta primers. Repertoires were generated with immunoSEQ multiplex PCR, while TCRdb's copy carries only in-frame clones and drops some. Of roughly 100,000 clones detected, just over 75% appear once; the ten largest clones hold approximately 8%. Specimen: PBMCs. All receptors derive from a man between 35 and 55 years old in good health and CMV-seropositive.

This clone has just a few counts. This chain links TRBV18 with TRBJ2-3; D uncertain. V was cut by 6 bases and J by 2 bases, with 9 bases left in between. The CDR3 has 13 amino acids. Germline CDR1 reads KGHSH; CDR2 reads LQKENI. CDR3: CASSPEDTDTQYF. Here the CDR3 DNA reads TGTGCCAGCTCCCCCGAGGACACAGATACGCAGTATTTT.

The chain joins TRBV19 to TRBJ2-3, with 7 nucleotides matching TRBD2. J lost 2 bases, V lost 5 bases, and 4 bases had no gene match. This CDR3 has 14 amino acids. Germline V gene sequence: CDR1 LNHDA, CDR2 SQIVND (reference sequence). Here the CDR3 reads CASSLADNTDTQYF. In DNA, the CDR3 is TGTGCCAGTAGTCTAGCGGACAACACAGATACGCAGTATTTT. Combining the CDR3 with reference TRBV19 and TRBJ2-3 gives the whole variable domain DGGITQSPKYLFRKEGQNVTLSCEQNLNHDAMYWYRQDPGQGLRLIYYSQIVNDFQKGDIAEGYSVSREKKESFPLTVTSAQKNPTAFYLCASSLADNTDTQYFGPGTRLTVL.

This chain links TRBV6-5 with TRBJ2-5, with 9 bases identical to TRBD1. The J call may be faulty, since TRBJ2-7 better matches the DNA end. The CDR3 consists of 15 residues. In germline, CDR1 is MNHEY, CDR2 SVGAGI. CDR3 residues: CASSLRGQGKYEQYF. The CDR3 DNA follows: TGTGCCAGCAGTCTTCGAGGACAGGGGAAATACGAGCAGTACTTC.

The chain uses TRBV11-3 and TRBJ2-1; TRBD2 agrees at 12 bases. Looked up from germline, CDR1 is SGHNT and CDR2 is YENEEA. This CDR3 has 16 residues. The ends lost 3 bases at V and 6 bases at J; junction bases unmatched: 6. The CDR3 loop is CASSFLAGGPINEQFF. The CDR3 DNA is TGTGCCAGCAGCTTCCTAGCGGGAGGGCCTATCAATGAGCAGTTCTTC. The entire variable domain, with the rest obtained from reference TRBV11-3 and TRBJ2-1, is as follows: EAGVVQSPRYKIIEKKQPVAFWCNPISGHNTLYWYLQNLGQGPELLIRYENEEAVDDSQLPKDRFSAERLKGVDSTLKIQPAELGDSAVYLCASSFLAGGPINEQFFGPGTRLTVL.

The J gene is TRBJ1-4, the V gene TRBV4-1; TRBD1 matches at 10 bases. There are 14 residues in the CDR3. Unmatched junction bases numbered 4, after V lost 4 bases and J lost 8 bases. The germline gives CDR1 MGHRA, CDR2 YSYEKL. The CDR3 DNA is TGCGCCAGCAGCCCTCCGGACAGGGGGGAAAAACTGTTTTTT. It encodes CASSPPDRGEKLFF.

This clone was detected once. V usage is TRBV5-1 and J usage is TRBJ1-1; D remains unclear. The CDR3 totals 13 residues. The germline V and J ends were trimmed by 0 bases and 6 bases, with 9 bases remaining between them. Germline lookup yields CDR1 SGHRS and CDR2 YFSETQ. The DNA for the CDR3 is TGCGCCAGCAGCTTGGCGGGTGGAGCTGAAGCTTTCTTT. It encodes CASSLAGGAEAFF.

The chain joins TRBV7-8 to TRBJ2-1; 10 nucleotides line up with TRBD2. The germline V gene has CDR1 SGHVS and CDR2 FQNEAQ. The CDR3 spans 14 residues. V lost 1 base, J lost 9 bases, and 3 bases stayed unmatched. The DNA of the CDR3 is TGTGCCAGCAGCTTAGAGCTAGCGGGAGCTGAGCAGTTCTTC. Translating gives CASSLELAGAEQFF.

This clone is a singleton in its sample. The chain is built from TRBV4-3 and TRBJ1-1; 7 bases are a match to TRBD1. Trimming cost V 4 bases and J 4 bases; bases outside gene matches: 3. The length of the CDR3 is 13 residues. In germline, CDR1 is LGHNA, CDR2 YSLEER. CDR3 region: CASSLGTATEAFF. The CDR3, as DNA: TGCGCCAGCAGCCTCGGGACAGCCACTGAAGCTTTCTTT.

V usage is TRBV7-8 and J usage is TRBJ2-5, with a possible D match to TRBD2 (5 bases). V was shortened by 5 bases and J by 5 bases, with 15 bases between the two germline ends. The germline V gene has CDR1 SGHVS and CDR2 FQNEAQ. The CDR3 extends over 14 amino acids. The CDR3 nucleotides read TGTGCCAGCAGCCAGAGGGTGCGTAGGGAGACCCAGTACTTC. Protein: CASSQRVRRETQYF.

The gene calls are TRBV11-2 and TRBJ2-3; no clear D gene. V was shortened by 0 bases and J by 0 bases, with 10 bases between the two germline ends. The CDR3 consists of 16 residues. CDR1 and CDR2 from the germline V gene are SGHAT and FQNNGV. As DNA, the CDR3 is TGTGCCAGCAGCTTAGAGGGCAGGCCTAGCACAGATACGCAGTATTTT. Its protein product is CASSLEGRPSTDTQYF.

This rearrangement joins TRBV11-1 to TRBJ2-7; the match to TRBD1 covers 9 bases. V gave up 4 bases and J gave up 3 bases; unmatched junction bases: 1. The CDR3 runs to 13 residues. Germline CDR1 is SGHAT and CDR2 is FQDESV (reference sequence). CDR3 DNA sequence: TGTGCCAGCAGCTCGACAGGGGGCTACGAGCAGTACTTC. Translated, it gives CASSSTGGYEQYF.